Described below is a single T cell receptor beta chain sequence and its context. The V and J ends lost 0 bases and 5 bases respectively, with 14 bases between them. Germline CDR1 KGHSH, CDR2 LQKENI. The CDR3 is 16 residues long. The sample originates from a study of blood T cell repertoires in COVID-19. Libraries were prepared by immunoSEQ multiplex PCR; TCRdb keeps only in-frame clonotypes and omits some of them. The data show around 300,000 clones, about 90% seen once. V is TRBV18 and J is TRBJ2-1, with a possible D match to TRBD1 (6 bases). The source is a man between 25 and 39 years old who had recovered from COVID-19. The specimen sequenced was PBMCs or T cells enriched from blood (not recorded which). This CDR3 is CASSPPGAFIDNEQFF. The CDR3 nucleotides read TGTGCCAGCTCACCACCGGGGGCCTTCATTGACAATGAGCAGTTCTTC.